This T cell receptor beta chain was recorded in a study of CD8 T cells in ankylosing spondylitis. Study findings and constraints: Seven or eight highly homologous variants made up a TCR beta motif, and this motif appeared characteristic of ankylosing spondylitis blood. Significant enrichment of disease-linked clones was reportedly seen in matched ankylosing spondylitis synovial fluid.

Making the TCR beta libraries involved quantitative 5'-RACE with molecular barcodes. TCRdb reprocessed the 5' RACE reads with MiXCR, giving one entry per CDR3 protein. The sample yields 350,000 to 550,000 distinct CDR3 sequences, around 26% seen once. With regard to this clonotype: Its antigen is unknown.

J gave up 7 bases and V 6 bases, and 5 bases lay outside the gene matches. This CDR3 has 14 amino acids. Looked up from germline, CDR1 is SNHLY and CDR2 is FYNNEI. Source material: blood, either unsorted or a sorted T cell fraction (not recorded which). The sequence derives from a male donor with ankylosing spondylitis. The chain has TRBV2 and TRBJ1-5; 11 bases align to TRBD1. The DNA of the CDR3 is TGTGCCAGCAGATTGGACAGGGGGCAACAGCCCCAGCATTTT. Translation: CASRLDRGQQPQHF.